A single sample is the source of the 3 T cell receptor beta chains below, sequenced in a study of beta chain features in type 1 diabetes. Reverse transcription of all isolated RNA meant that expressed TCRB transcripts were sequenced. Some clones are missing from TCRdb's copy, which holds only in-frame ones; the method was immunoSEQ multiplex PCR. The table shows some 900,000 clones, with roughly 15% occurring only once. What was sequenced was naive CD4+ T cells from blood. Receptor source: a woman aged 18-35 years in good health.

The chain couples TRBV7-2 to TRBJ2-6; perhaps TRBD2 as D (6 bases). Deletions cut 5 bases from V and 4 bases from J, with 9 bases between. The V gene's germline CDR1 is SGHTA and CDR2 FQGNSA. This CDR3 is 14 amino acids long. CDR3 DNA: TGTGCCAGCAGCCCCCGGGGGGGGGCCAACGTCCTGACTTTC. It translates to CASSPRGGANVLTF. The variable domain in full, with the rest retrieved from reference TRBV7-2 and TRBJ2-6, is GAGVSQSPSNKVTEKGKDVELRCDPISGHTALYWYRQSLGQGLEFLIYFQGNSAPDKSGLPSDRFSAERTGGSVSTLTIQRTQQEDSAVYLCASSPRGGANVLTFGAGSRLTVL.

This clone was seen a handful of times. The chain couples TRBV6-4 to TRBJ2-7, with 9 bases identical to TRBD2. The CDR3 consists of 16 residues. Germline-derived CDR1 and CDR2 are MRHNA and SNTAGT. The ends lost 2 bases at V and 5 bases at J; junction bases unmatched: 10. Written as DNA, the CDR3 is TGTGCCAGCAGTGACATTTTAAGGCGGGAGGGCCACGAGCAGTACTTC. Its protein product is CASSDILRREGHEQYF.

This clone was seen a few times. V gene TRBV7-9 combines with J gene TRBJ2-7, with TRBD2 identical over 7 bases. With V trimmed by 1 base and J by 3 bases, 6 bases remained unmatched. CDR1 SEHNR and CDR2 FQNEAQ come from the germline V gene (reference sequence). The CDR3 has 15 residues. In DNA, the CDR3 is TGTGCCAGCAGCTTAGGTGGGAGGGTGATCTACGAGCAGTACTTC. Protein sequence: CASSLGGRVIYEQYF. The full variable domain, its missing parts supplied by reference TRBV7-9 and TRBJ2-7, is DTGVSQNPRHKITKRGQNVTFRCDPISEHNRLYWYRQTLGQGPEFLTYFQNEAQLEKSRLLSDRFSAERPKGSFSTLEIQRTEQGDSAMYLCASSLGGRVIYEQYFGPGTRLTVT.